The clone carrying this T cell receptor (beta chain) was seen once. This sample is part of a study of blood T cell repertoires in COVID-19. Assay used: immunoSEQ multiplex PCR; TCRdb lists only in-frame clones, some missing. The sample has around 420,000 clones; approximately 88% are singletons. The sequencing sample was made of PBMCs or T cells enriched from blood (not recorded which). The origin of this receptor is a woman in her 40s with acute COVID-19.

CDR3 residues: CASSSTGNMNTEAFF. The DNA of the CDR3 is TGTGCCAGCAGTTCCACAGGGAACATGAACACTGAAGCTTTCTTT. The chain uses TRBV6-6 and TRBJ1-1; weak D call: TRBD1 (6 bases). Trimming cost V 4 bases and J 0 bases, with 12 bases left between them. Looked up from germline, CDR1 is MNHNY and CDR2 is SVGAGI (reference sequence). The CDR3 sequence is 15 residues long.